These 7 T cell receptor beta chains share one sample of origin, sequenced in a study of CD8 T cells in Susac syndrome. Random hexamers were used to reverse transcribe an amount of roughly 0.5 to 1 ug RNA. TCRdb fed the immunoSEQ multiplex PCR reads into MiXCR, producing one record per CDR3 protein. The table shows approximately 130,000 distinct CDR3 sequences, with approximately 90% occurring only once. The sequenced sample was CD8+ T cells from PBMCs. The receptors come from a human donor with multiple sclerosis.

J is TRBJ2-1 and V is TRBV30; D not certain. The CDR3 sequence is 15 residues long. Germline V gives CDR1 GTSNPN, CDR2 SVGIG (reference sequence). V was shortened by 8 bases and J by 8 bases, with 25 bases between the two germline ends. CDR3 sequence reads: CAGSFVSVPPDEQFF. CDR3 in DNA: TGTGCCGGAAGCTTCGTAAGCGTACCCCCCGATGAGCAGTTCTTC.

Turning to this clonotype: The conserved phenylalanine or tryptophan normally closing the CDR3 is absent here, so this likely arose from a read error. The DNA is omitted, as the CDR3 cannot be located on it reliably, and the CDR3 follows TCRdb's listing. V gene TRBV5-6 combines with J gene TRBJ1-1; no DNA check was done on the table's D call, TRBD1. The CDR3 region is 13 residues in length, termini included. The germline V gene has CDR1 SGHDT and CDR2 YYEEEE. CDR3 sequence: CASRPQGYTEVFL.

The V and J genes are TRBV4-1 and TRBJ1-5, with 7 positions matching TRBD1. The CDR3 consists of 18 residues. In germline, CDR1 is MGHRA, CDR2 YSYEKL. V lost 0 bases and J lost 5; bases outside the gene matches: 13. In DNA form, the CDR3 reads TGCGCCAGCAGCCAAGATGGCTGGGGGACAGTAGTAGATCAGCCCCAGCATTTT. It specifies CASSQDGWGTVVDQPQHF.

The chain's CDR3 is CASSSLSYEQYF. The CDR3 coding sequence is TGTGCCAGCAGTTCCCTCTCCTACGAGCAGTACTTC. This chain uses TRBV27 with TRBJ2-7; no clear D. V was trimmed by 4 bases and J by 0 bases, leaving 4 bases between them. Germline CDR1 is MNHEY and CDR2 is SMNVEV (reference sequence). CDR3 length equals 12 residues.

The chain combines TRBV15 with TRBJ2-3; the match to TRBD1 covers 11 bases. The CDR3 length is 16 residues. V lost 0 bases, J lost 5 bases, and 4 bases stayed unmatched. The V gene's germline CDR1 is LNHNV and CDR2 YYDKDF (reference sequence). The CDR3 sequence is CATSRDRGQGEDTQYF. As DNA, the CDR3 is TGTGCCACCAGCAGAGATCGGGGACAGGGGGAAGATACGCAGTATTTT.

The chain carries TRBV20-1 and TRBJ1-2; the match to TRBD1 covers 7 bases. Per the germline V gene, CDR1 is DFQATT and CDR2 is SNEGSKA (reference sequence). Germline trimming cut 6 bases from V and 4 bases from J; bases unmatched to any gene: 8. The CDR3 runs to 13 residues. The CDR3 region is CSAPRQGGYGYTF. DNA of the CDR3: TGCAGTGCACCTAGACAGGGCGGCTATGGCTACACCTTC.

The CDR3, as DNA: TGTGCCAGTGGGACAGGATGGTACGAGCAGTACTTC. Translation gives CASGTGWYEQYF. The rearrangement uses TRBV19 and TRBJ2-7; 8 nucleotides align to TRBD1. V was pared by 8 bases and J by 4 bases, with 4 bases of the junction left unmatched. The CDR3 is made up of 12 amino acids. Germline values: CDR1 LNHDA, CDR2 SQIVND (reference sequence).